The T cell receptor beta chain under discussion was sequenced for a study of early T cells in non-severe SARS-CoV-2 infection. Whole-study context: With bulk RNA from unsorted whole blood as input, sequencing yielded unpaired chains.

This CDR3 is built from 15 residues. This clonotype was seen many times. Mismatch with germline at one junction end may stem from a read error. Unique molecular identifiers (one per individual cDNA molecule) were attached. TCRdb reprocessed the 5' RACE reads via MiXCR and lists one record per CDR3 protein. The repertoire has roughly 75,000 distinct CDR3 sequences, approximately 10% of them found once; the top ten carry around 5%. This clonotype was sampled from an adult who was a healthcare worker with PCR-confirmed SARS-CoV-2 infection or an uninfected control (not recorded which). The sequenced material came from whole blood. The chain has TRBV12-3 or TRBV12-4 and TRBJ2-1; D is tentatively TRBD1 or TRBD2 (6 bases each). The CDR3 loop is CASSLGGATYSEQFF. In nucleotides, the CDR3 is TGTGCCAGCAGTTTAGGGGGGGCGACCTACAGTGAGCAGTTCTTC.